The clone carrying this T cell receptor beta chain was picked up many times. The sample is drawn from a study of patients and donors after allogeneic stem cell transplantation. MiXCR, applied by TCRdb to the RT-PCR reads, yields one record per CDR3 protein. The sample holds about 160,000 distinct CDR3 sequences; approximately 24% are singletons and the top ten take 25% to 30%. The clonotype originates from a human donor who was either an allogeneic HSCT recipient or a stem cell or donor lymphocyte infusion donor (not recorded which). It is not recorded whose cells these are; they may come from a transplant donor. Sequenced sample: blood, either unsorted or a sorted T cell fraction (not recorded which).

The CDR3, as DNA: TGCGCCAGCAGCCCCCATATCGGGGGTGGCCAGCCCCAGCATTTT. Translating it yields CASSPHIGGGQPQHF. This chain connects TRBV5-1 to TRBJ1-5; D may be TRBD1 (5 bases). Trimming took off 4 bases at V and 7 bases at J, with 18 bases between the two ends. The length of the CDR3 is 15 residues. Germline-derived CDR1 and CDR2 are SGHRS and YFSETQ.